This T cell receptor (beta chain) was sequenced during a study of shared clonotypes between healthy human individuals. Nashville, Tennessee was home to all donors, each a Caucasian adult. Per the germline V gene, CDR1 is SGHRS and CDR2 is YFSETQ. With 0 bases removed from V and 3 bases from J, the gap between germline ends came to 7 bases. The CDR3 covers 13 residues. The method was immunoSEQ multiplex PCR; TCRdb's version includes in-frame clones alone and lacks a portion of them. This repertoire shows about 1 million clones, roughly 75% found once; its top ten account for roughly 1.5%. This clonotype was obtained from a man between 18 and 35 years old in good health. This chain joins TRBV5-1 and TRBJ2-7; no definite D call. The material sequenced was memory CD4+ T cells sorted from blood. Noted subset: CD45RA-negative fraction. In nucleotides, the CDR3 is TGCGCCAGCAGCTTGGTCTATGGCTACGAGCAGTACTTC. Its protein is CASSLVYGYEQYF.